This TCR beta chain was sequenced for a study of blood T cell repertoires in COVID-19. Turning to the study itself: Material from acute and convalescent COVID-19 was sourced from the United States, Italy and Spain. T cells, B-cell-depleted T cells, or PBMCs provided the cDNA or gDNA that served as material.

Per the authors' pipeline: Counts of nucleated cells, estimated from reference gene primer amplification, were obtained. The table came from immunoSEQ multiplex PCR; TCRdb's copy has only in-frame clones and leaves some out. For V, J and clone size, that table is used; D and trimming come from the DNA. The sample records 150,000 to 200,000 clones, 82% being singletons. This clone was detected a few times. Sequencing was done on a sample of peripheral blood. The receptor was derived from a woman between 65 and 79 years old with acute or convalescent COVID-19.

Here the CDR3 reads CAIWDSKDTEAFF. The DNA for the CDR3 is TGTGCCATCTGGGACAGTAAGGACACTGAAGCTTTCTTT. The chain combines TRBV10-3 with TRBJ1-1; 7 positions match TRBD1. V dropped 8 bases and J dropped 3; count of bases not matched to a gene: 6. In germline, CDR1 is ENHRY, CDR2 SYGVKD. This CDR3 comprises 13 residues.